This TCR beta chain was retrieved from a study of Ad26.COV2.S vaccination and SARS-CoV-2 variants. Assay used: immunoSEQ multiplex PCR; TCRdb lists only in-frame clones, some missing. The sample comprises hundreds of thousands of clones, over 75% of which are singletons, and around 3.6% rests with the top ten. CDR3 length: 16 amino acids. Germline V gene sequence: CDR1 MNHEY, CDR2 SMNVEV (reference sequence). V dropped 8 bases and J dropped 7; count of bases not matched to a gene: 15. As to this clone: As yet, its antigen is unknown.

Broader study findings: Non-spike TCR breadth showed similarity between vaccine and placebo recipients. Spike-specific CD8+ and CD4+ T cell responses reportedly showed substantial breadth after vaccination.

The sample's treatment: roughly 18 received Ad26.COV2.S at low or high dose, single or two shots; 5 received placebo; per-sample allocation not given. Repertoires come from day 63 after the first vaccine or placebo injection. V gene TRBV27 combines with J gene TRBJ2-3; 10 bases agree with TRBD2. The clonotype originates from a person aged 18-60 years who received the Ad26.COV2.S COVID-19 vaccine or a placebo. The sequencing here drew on peripheral blood, taken in a trial of Ad26.COV2.S vaccine versus placebo. CDR3 in DNA: TGTGCCAGCTCCCAAGGGGTGGCTAGCGGGGGTCATACGCAGTATTTT. The encoded protein is CASSQGVASGGHTQYF.